This T cell receptor beta chain was recovered during a study of cytomegalovirus exposure and HLA in healthy donors (dated by TCRdb to about 2017). For the study in its entirety: According to an earlier analysis of 450 to 650 of the donors, about 179 million T cells yielded approximately 120 million unique TCR beta sequences and around 300 Gb of sequence data. Roughly 5 DR-DQ haplotypes were handled as single units for association and clustering, since linkage in the cohort was strong. The number of typed donors differed by locus: about 629-640 for A, B, C, DRB1 and DQB1; 522 for DQA1; approximately 600 for DPA1; and 400 to 480 for DPB1. Every repertoire in the discovery cohort had been generated on one and the same sequencing platform. An earlier analysis of roughly 600 of the donors used high-throughput TCR beta sequencing to judge whether each TCR beta V gene segment behaved as functional or pseudogenic. The later analysis used no new phenotypic data to find candidate immune exposures, relying instead on TCR beta sequences and their occurrence across donors. Donor age, sex, ethnicity and CMV serostatus were collected together with the repertoire data. A later analysis re-examined previously published TCR beta repertoires from hundreds of donors and added high-resolution HLA genotyping to investigate patterns of TCR occurrence. An early release covering over 500 HLA-typed donors comprised about 310 gigabases of sequencing data and around 80 million unique TCR sequences. Of the 300 to 500 genotyped donors, 75% to 85% were placed in the genetic ancestry cluster associated with self-reported Caucasian donors. The study was designed to test whether signatures of past pathogen exposure could be identified by cataloging public T cell receptors. HLA typing included class I and class II loci at four-digit resolution. To predict cytomegalovirus infection status, the study brought together high-throughput TCR immunosequencing, statistical association of individual TCRs with disease status, and machine learning. The study used immunosequencing to profile the T cell repertoires of approximately 640 subjects and linked those repertoires to cytomegalovirus serostatus. A later genetic analysis used genome-wide SNP genotypes for about 65% of the 666 donors, treating that subset as a discovery cohort. Besides the first cohort of hundreds of subjects, a separate validation cohort made up of 120 different subjects was used. Across approximately 420 genotyped donors of the cohort, an average of approximately 240,000 unique TCR beta nucleotide sequences per donor were sequenced, and approximately 17% of those sequences were non-productive. Paper-wide results and their limitations: In a later analysis, HLA-associated TCR beta chains showed more clonal expansion and lower generation probabilities than non-associated chains that were equally common. In this cohort, only TCR beta chains were sequenced, and detectable features were limited by the absence of alpha or paired-chain data. V-gene and J-gene trimming of TCR beta chains was associated with a missense DCLRE1C variant in a later genetic analysis, and the association was replicated in an independent cohort. An earlier analysis of some 590 of the donors showed that most TCR beta V segments appeared in productive rearrangements either about 90% or about 30% of the time, which broadly matched IMGT annotations. In a later analysis, some 18,000 TCR beta sequences were associated with specific HLA alleles at a false discovery rate of 0.05. Linkage disequilibrium might explain the correlated functional status among segregating V segments, but an unknown experimental factor could not be ruled out. A further reported finding was that TCR beta sequences accurately predicted the HLA-A and HLA-B alleles for most subjects in the first cohort. Immune exposure information for the cohort was limited to CMV serostatus. A cluster of highly shared sequence variants was judged likely to be a technical artifact of the sequencing pipeline. A few of the identified cytomegalovirus-associated TCR beta chains were confirmed in vitro to be specific for cytomegalovirus antigens. Because the 87-base-pair reads could not distinguish some IMGT-functional V segments, including TRBV6-2 and TRBV6-3, those segments were excluded. The authors suggested that the approach could potentially be extended to other disease states and immunological phenotypes. Assigning TCR associations to individual alleles was difficult when HLA alleles, especially DR and DQ, strongly co-occurred. Roughly 15 rarely observed V segments, including chromosome 9 orphons, were excluded from the earlier analysis of approximately 500 of the donors because counts were too low. Because some donors lacked HLA typing at each locus, the association tests relied only on the typed subset. According to a later analysis, parvovirus B19, influenza, CMV and Epstein-Barr virus appeared linked to several top co-occurrence clusters. A later analysis found that most CMV-associated TCR beta chains appeared HLA-restricted, with HLA associations seemingly driven largely by CMV exposure. Most TCR sequences were seen in very few donors, while some public TCRs were found in many individuals. In both the original and validation cohorts, the classifier was reported to diagnose cytomegalovirus status with high specificity and sensitivity. A total of roughly 160 TCR beta chains were listed by the study as associated with cytomegalovirus. Compared with the roughly 700-donor mean, donors in an Asian-associated ancestry cluster had fewer N-insertions in productive TCRs, according to a later genetic analysis. According to a later analysis, TCR association rates differed among HLA loci, with DRB1 alleles showing the most associated TCRs and HLA-C alleles showing the fewest. Presence/absence analyses assumed roughly uniform sequencing depth across donors, an assumption that may not hold.

Turning to this clone: It has no known antigen specificity. No much larger clone is present one base from it, and per-base qualities are unavailable.

The junction shows trimming of 5 bases on V and 3 bases on J, and the gene matches do not reach 4 bases of it. From its cysteine to its phenylalanine, the CDR3 spans 13 amino acids. Only CDR3 DNA remains: 39 bases, in frame from the first base. Based on the germline V gene (reference sequence), the CDR1 and CDR2 sequences are LNHDA and SQIVND. In total, approximately 690 healthy bone marrow donors made up the cohort. At the time of sampling, all cohort members were nominally healthy, though unrecorded immune exposures were likely present. The donor tested CMV seronegative, placing the donor among the approximately 400 seronegative members of the cohort. Each donor provided a peripheral blood sample, and peripheral blood mononuclear cells were used for TCR beta sequencing. The Qiagen DNeasy Blood Extraction Kit was used to extract genomic DNA from the blood cell samples. The library was generated by the immunoSEQ multiplex PCR assay. For the multiplex PCR, a mixture combining 60 forward primers for TCR Vbeta segments and 13 reverse primers for TCR Jbeta segments was used. A multiplex PCR assay on genomic DNA amplified the CDR3 region of rearranged TCR beta genes. The amplified TCR beta libraries were sequenced on the Illumina HiSeq System as 87-base-pair reads. The study's own analysis went as follows. Across the roughly 670 repertoires, a later analysis counted roughly 77 million unique TCR beta chains, roughly 11 million of which were shared by at least two donors. Raw reads were error-corrected and collapsed into unique sequences by a nearest-neighbor algorithm in which closely related sequences were merged to remove PCR and sequencing errors. Alignment of CDR3 sequences to IMGT reference sequences was used to assign V, D and J gene segments. Each retained sequence needed at least a six-nucleotide match to both a V gene segment and a J gene segment. A rearrangement was called productive if the CDR3 had no stop codons and remained in frame with V and J, and every other rearrangement was called non-productive. CDR3 was defined by IMGT convention, running from the second conserved V-encoded cysteine to the conserved J-encoded phenylalanine. The earlier analysis of 500 to 750 of the donors excluded any sequence lacking an unambiguous match to a single V gene segment. In an earlier analysis of 587 of the donors, V segments were called functional above 56.7% productive rearrangements and were called segregating when the between-donor standard deviation exceeded 5%. A statistical classification framework was developed to diagnose cytomegalovirus status using the catalog of TCR beta chain sequences. In a later analysis, TCR nucleotide sequences were compared against IMGT/GENE-DB human TR gene sequences so that V and J genes could be assigned. Using the TCRdist pipeline, a later analysis assigned CDR3 sequences along with most-parsimonious VDJ recombination scenarios. In a later analysis, each TCR beta chain was defined by its CDR3 amino acid sequence together with its V-gene family, and reads lacking a unique V-gene family were excluded. A later analysis removed over 500 highly shared, low-generation-probability nucleotide sequences to deal with suspected cross-contamination and a sequencing artifact. For each public chain, a later analysis derived a clonal expansion index from normalized ranks of inferred template counts within each repertoire. In a later analysis, generation probabilities were computed using a VDJ recombination model fitted to out-of-frame rearrangements, and the results were checked against IGoR. In a later analysis, hypergeometric tests were used to score TCR-TCR, TCR-HLA and TCR-CMV co-occurrence, with a repertoire-size bias correction applied to TCR pairs. False discovery rates were estimated in a later analysis by permuting HLA or CMV assignments 20 times. In a later analysis, co-occurring TCRs were grouped with DBSCAN, and TCRdist sequence similarity was added when clustering was performed within HLA-allele-positive subsets. Repertoires with fewer than 30,000 or more than 120,000 public chains were left out of co-occurrence clustering, as were about 5 repertoires with anomalous nucleotide sharing. Not all clones reach the TCRdb copy of this immuneACCESS table, which keeps in-frame sequences only. Checked studies attribute under half of the gap to unresolved V genes and leave the rest unexplained. D and trimming were read from the DNA, whereas the V and J calls and clone size are those reported in that table. A total of some 190,000 clones appear in this sample, over 60% of them only once. The ten largest clonotypes hold about 1% of the sample.

The TCR comes from a woman in her 40s in good health and CMV-seronegative. The rearrangement combines TRBV19 with TRBJ2-7; TRBD2 fits 7 bases in the junction. Sequencing was done on a sample of PBMCs. The sequenced DNA: TGTGCCAGTAGTCCACGGACTAGCTACGAGCAGTACTTC. It translates as CASSPRTSYEQYF.